Included here is one TCR beta chain sequence, with context. Antigen unknown. Here immunoSEQ multiplex PCR was the method, and the copy in TCRdb shows in-frame clones only, minus some. Altogether about 2.4 million clones are present, 80% to 95% being singletons, with the ten largest covering approximately 0.37%. The CDR3 contains 17 residues. Trimming took 1 base from V and 0 from J, leaving 16 bases between them. In germline, CDR1 is KGHSH, CDR2 LQKENI. The data originate from a study of shared clonotypes between healthy human individuals. Overall study context: Those who served as donors were a couple of women and a few men between the ages of 18 and 49. General observations from the study: Sequencing depth was predicted to influence how clonotypes are shared among donors.

Adult Caucasians living in Nashville, Tennessee made up all of the donors. The V call is TRBV18, the J call TRBJ2-7; D may be TRBD2 (6 bases). This clonotype was sampled from a man aged 18 to 35 in good health. Some clones in this sample may be carry-over from other donors' samples. The source material was naive CD4+ T cells from PBMCs. Subset here: CD45RA+ positively selected. CDR3 in DNA: TGTGCCAGCTCACCACGGTCGCAGGGAGGACCCTCCTACGAGCAGTACTTC. Protein: CASSPRSQGGPSYEQYF.